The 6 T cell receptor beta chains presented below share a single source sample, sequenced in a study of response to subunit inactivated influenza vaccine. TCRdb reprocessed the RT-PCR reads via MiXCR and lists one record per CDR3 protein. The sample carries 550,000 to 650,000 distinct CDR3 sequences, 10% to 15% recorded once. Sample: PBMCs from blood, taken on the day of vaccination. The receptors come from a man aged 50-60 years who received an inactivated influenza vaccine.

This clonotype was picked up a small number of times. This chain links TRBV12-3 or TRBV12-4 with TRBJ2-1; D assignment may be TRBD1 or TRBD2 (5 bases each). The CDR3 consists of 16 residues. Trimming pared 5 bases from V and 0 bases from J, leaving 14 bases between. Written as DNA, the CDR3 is TGTGCCAGCAGTCCACGGGACCCCAGCTCCTACAATGAGCAGTTCTTC. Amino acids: CASSPRDPSSYNEQFF.

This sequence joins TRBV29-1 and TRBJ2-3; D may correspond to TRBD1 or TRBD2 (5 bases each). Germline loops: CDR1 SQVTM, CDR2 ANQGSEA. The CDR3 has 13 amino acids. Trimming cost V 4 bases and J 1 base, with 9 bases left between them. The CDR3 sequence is CSVARGRTDTQYF. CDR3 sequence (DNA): TGCAGCGTTGCACGGGGCCGCACAGATACGCAGTATTTT.

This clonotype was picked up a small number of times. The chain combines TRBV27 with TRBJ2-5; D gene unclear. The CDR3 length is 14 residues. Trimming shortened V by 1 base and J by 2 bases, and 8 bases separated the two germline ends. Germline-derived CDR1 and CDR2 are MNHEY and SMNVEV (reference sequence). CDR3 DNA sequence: TGTGCCAGCAGTTTATTAGGCAGACAAGAGACCCAGTACTTC. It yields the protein CASSLLGRQETQYF.

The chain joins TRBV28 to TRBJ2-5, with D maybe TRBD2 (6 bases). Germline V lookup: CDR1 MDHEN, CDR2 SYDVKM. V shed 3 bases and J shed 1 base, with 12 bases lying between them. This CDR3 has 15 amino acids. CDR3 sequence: CASSFSSGVQETQYF. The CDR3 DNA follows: TGTGCCAGCAGTTTCTCATCGGGGGTCCAAGAGACCCAGTACTTC. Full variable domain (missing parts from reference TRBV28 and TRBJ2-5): DVKVTQSSRYLVKRTGEKVFLECVQDMDHENMFWYRQDPGLGLRLIYFSYDVKMKEKGDIPEGYSVSREKKERFSLILESASTNQTSMYLCASSFSSGVQETQYFGPGTRLLVL.

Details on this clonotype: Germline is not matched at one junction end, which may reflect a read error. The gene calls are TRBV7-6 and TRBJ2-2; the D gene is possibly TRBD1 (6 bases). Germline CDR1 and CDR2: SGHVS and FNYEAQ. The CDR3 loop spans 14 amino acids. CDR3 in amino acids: CASKGDDNTGERFF. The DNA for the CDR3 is TGTGCCAGCAAGGGGGATGATAACACCGGGGAGCGGTTTTTT.

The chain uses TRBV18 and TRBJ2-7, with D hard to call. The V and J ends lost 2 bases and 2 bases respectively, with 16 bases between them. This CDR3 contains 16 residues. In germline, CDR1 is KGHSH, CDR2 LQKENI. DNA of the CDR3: TGTGCCAGCTCACCAAGGCGACTCCCGAACGCCTACGAGCAGTACTTC. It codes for CASSPRRLPNAYEQYF.